Given below is one T cell receptor (beta chain) in context. Its cognate antigen is unknown. The source of the sample is a study of T cells after yellow fever vaccination. Overall study findings and caveats: Faster peaking, at day 5 versus 15, marked a secondary response that was weaker.

As TCR cDNA was made by 5'RACE template switching, a universal primer site and UMIs were added. TCRdb reprocessed the 5' RACE reads via MiXCR and lists one record per CDR3 protein. The repertoire holds roughly 340,000 distinct CDR3 sequences, with roughly 8.7% as singletons. This CDR3 spans 15 amino acids. Trimming cost V 0 bases and J 10 bases, with 13 bases left between them. Germline CDR1 LGHNA, CDR2 YNFKEQ. Specimen: PBMCs, collected on the day of the first yellow fever vaccination. The chain joins TRBV4-2 to TRBJ1-6; D is ambiguous. The receptor was isolated from a man between 18 and 29 years old who received the YFV17D yellow fever vaccine. CDR3 protein: CASSQDSPGGSPLHF. For the CDR3, the DNA is TGTGCCAGCAGCCAAGATTCCCCGGGCGGCTCACCCCTCCACTTT.